This T cell receptor (beta chain) was sequenced for a study of identical twins (dated by TCRdb to about 2016). About the full investigation: To test whether fetal clonotypes persist, the study used deep sequencing on TCR alpha and beta repertoires from monozygotic twins, unrelated adults of various ages, and cord blood. To rule out contamination, replicate twin experiments were performed at different times with different library preparation protocols.

There are a few counts of this clonotype. The clone's antigen remains unknown. No qualities accompany the bases; no much larger clone lies one base away. What the study reported, not specific to this receptor: In beta out-of-frame sequences, excess twin sharing was weaker, because having fewer shared sequences lowered the signal-to-noise ratio. Zero-insertion analyses could be partly confounded by invariant T cells such as MAIT and iNKT, though diverse VJ usage argued against such confounding for most clonotypes. Abundant cord blood beta clonotypes carried fewer insertions; young adult naive repertoires showed a weaker similar trend, while memory repertoires showed none. Because the same donors could not be followed over many years, the conclusions relied on cross-sectional statistical analysis. Out-of-frame TCR alpha sequences shared between twins showed an excess of low generation-probability sequences compared with coincidental sharing between unrelated individuals. Out-of-frame TCR alpha sharing in monozygotic twins was systematically underestimated by recombination models, whereas sharing between unrelated individuals was in agreement with the recombination models.

Library construction relied on 5' RACE. Reads for this sample came from an Illumina HiSeq 2000. A universal primer binding site was introduced by template switching, and a unique molecular identifier was present in the final cDNA, enabling accurate counting of TCR cDNA molecules. First-strand cDNA for TCR alpha and beta chains was synthesized from specific primers in the conserved constant-segment region. To control for contamination, every cDNA library carried two barcodes: a SMART-Mk sample barcode plus Illumina barcodes. TruSeq adapter sequences, together with Illumina sample barcodes, were added in two successive PCR steps. The TCR alpha and beta cDNA libraries were sequenced on the Illumina HiSeq platform using custom primers. On the study's bioinformatics: Raw reads were processed with MiGEC to extract unique molecular identifiers, and MiXCR was used to determine CDR3 positions. Recombination models were inferred per individual with the repgenHMM and IGoR tools using an EM algorithm. The tcR package in R was used for shared clonotype analysis, with sharing normalized by the product of cloneset sizes. To study raw recombination free of thymic and clonal selection effects, out-of-frame nonproductive sequences were analyzed. TCRdb handled the public reads itself, with Q25 trimming in fastp and clone calling in MiXCR, and kept productive beta chains. When rows share a CDR3 protein, they turn into one entry using the most common DNA and genes. TCRdb, not the authors, supplied the V and J calls. Across this sample there are some 900,000 distinct CDR3 sequences, with around 12% seen only once. Around 1.5% of the sample is taken by the ten largest.

Inclusive of the bounding cysteine and phenylalanine, the CDR3 is 12 residues long. Kept here is only the CDR3 DNA, which spans 36 bases and is read in frame from base 1. V and J lose 3 bases and 3 bases, and a span of 6 bases separates them. Via the germline V gene (reference sequence), CDR1 is WNHNN and CDR2 SYGVQD. All donors were healthy Caucasians. Three pairs of female monozygotic twins, all aged about 18 to 29 years, made up the twin cohort. RNA for TCR libraries was isolated from peripheral blood mononuclear cells. Another study also made use of these data, one on yellow fever vaccine responses in identical twins. In that second paper, the authors write: The T cell response to vaccination in identical twins was reported by the authors to appear partly convergent and partly personalized. The study precisely tracked vaccine-responding T cell clones in identical twins.

Here the chain combines TRBV10-1 and TRBJ2-7; the D gene is perhaps TRBD1, from 5 matching bases. Sequencing input: PBMCs. The TCR was taken from a woman younger than 30 in good health. In nucleotide form, the sequence is TGCGCCAGCAGTGAAGGACACTACGAGCAGTACTTC. Translation gives CASSEGHYEQYF.